This TCR beta chain appears in the sequencing data of a study of blood T cell repertoires in COVID-19. On the study more broadly: Whether acute or convalescent, the COVID-19 samples came from the United States, Italy and Spain. The cDNA or gDNA used as material had been derived from T cells, B-cell-depleted T cells, or PBMCs.

The CDR3 loop spans 15 amino acids. As processed by the authors: Nucleated cell counts were estimated from reference gene primer amplification. Only in-frame clones appear in the TCRdb table, and some are missing; sequencing was by immunoSEQ multiplex PCR. V, J and clone size derive from that table, while D and trimming were established from the DNA sequence. The repertoire holds 95,000 to 110,000 clones, approximately 81% seen once, with roughly 4.6% in the top ten. The chain employs TRBV21-1 and TRBJ2-4; TRBD2, as called in the table, went unchecked against the DNA. TRBV21-1 is annotated as a pseudogene. Sequenced material: peripheral blood. This sequence originates from a human donor in a cohort sampled during active COVID-19. This CDR3 reads CASSKGTSGKNIQYF. The CDR3 DNA sequence: TGTGCCAGCAGCAAAGGAACTAGCGGAAAAAACATTCAGTACTTC.